Presented here are 23 T cell receptor beta chains from one specimen sequenced in a study of neurological immune-mediated disorders. The sample's time point: longitudinal time-point 1 (baseline). TCRdb called the 5' RACE reads again in MiXCR, with one record for every CDR3 protein. The sample shows 71,000 or so distinct CDR3 sequences, approximately 13% of them seen only once. Sample: PBMCs. These receptors all stem from a female donor with HTLV-1-associated myelopathy (HAM/TSP).

The sample holds many counts of this clonotype. The chain is built from TRBV4-2 and TRBJ2-4; 9 bases are a match to TRBD2. Germline loops: CDR1 LGHNA, CDR2 YNFKEQ. There are 19 residues in the CDR3. Trimming at V came to 4 bases and at J to 1 base, leaving 14 bases not matched to a gene. The CDR3 here is CASSLDRGGADGAKNIQYF. CDR3 DNA sequence: TGTGCCAGCAGCCTAGATCGCGGGGGGGCGGATGGGGCCAAAAACATTCAGTACTTC.

This clonotype was observed at least ten times. The gene calls are TRBV6-5 and TRBJ2-5, with 9 bases aligning to TRBD2. The CDR3 length is 16 residues. V lost 5 bases to trimming and J lost 4 bases; unmatched junction nucleotides: 11. Germline CDR1 is MNHEY and CDR2 is SVGAGI. The CDR3 spells CASSRLAGVGGETQYF. CDR3 coding DNA: TGTGCCAGCAGTCGCTTAGCGGGAGTGGGAGGAGAGACCCAGTACTTC.

This chain connects TRBV7-2 to TRBJ1-6; a weak D match, TRBD1 (6 bases). Germline V gene sequence: CDR1 SGHTA, CDR2 FQGNSA. V shed 8 bases and J shed 0 bases, with 14 bases lying between them. The CDR3 extends over 16 amino acids. CDR3 nucleotide sequence: TGTGCCAGCGGGGGCAGGGAAAGCTCCTATAATTCACCCCTCCACTTT. Amino acids: CASGGRESSYNSPLHF. Drawing the rest from reference TRBV7-2 and TRBJ1-6, the complete variable domain is GAGVSQSPSNKVTEKGKDVELRCDPISGHTALYWYRQSLGQGLEFLIYFQGNSAPDKSGLPSDRFSAERTGGSVSTLTIQRTQQEDSAVYLCASGGRESSYNSPLHFGNGTRLTVT.

There are many counts of this clonotype. The rearrangement uses TRBV5-4 and TRBJ2-2; 8 nucleotides agree with TRBD2. J gave up 2 bases and V 4 bases, and 7 bases lay outside the gene matches. Germline CDR1 reads SGHNT; CDR2 reads YYREEE (reference sequence). The CDR3 has 16 residues. The CDR3 coding sequence is TGTGCCAGCAGCCTTGAGCGGGGGCCAAACACCGGGGAGCTGTTTTTT. This sequence encodes CASSLERGPNTGELFF. The full variable domain, its missing parts supplied by reference TRBV5-4 and TRBJ2-2, is ETGVTQSPTHLIKTRGQQVTLRCSSQSGHNTVSWYQQALGQGPQFIFQYYREEENGRGNFPPRFSGLQFPNYSSELNVNALELDDSALYLCASSLERGPNTGELFFGEGSRLTVL.

Concerning this clonotype: A junction boundary mismatches the germline segment, possibly from a read error. The chain uses TRBV29-1 and TRBJ1-1; D ambiguous. This CDR3 is built from 13 residues. Germline V gene data show CDR1 as SQVTM and CDR2 as ANQGSEA. CDR3 amino acids: CSIDTGQSPTAFF. As DNA, the CDR3 is TGCAGCATTGATACTGGGCAGTCCCCTACGGCTTTCTTT.

The chain joins TRBV5-1 to TRBJ2-3; TRBD1 aligns across 7 bases. The CDR3 spans 15 residues. Germline assignment: CDR1 SGHRS and CDR2 YFSETQ. Trimming removed 4 bases from V and 5 bases from J; junction bases left unmatched: 10. CDR3 bases: TGCGCCAGCAGCCACGAATCCCACAGGGGAGATACGCAGTATTTT. Its protein is CASSHESHRGDTQYF. Drawing the rest from reference TRBV5-1 and TRBJ2-3, the complete variable domain is KAGVTQTPRYLIKTRGQQVTLSCSPISGHRSVSWYQQTPGQGLQFLFEYFSETQRNKGNFPGRFSGRQFSNSRSEMNVSTLELGDSALYLCASSHESHRGDTQYFGPGTRLTVL.

This clonotype was observed many times. The J gene is TRBJ2-3, the V gene TRBV7-9; maybe TRBD1 (7 bases). Looked up from germline, CDR1 is SEHNR and CDR2 is FQNEAQ (reference sequence). V shed 6 bases and J shed 4 bases, with 26 bases lying between them. The CDR3 spans 18 residues. The CDR3, as DNA: TGTGCCAGCAGACCCCGGGGGCAGACAGGGTTATTTGCAGATACGCAGTATTTT. It is translated as CASRPRGQTGLFADTQYF. Complete variable domain (other parts from reference TRBV7-9 and TRBJ2-3): DTGVSQNPRHKITKRGQNVTFRCDPISEHNRLYWYRQTLGQGPEFLTYFQNEAQLEKSRLLSDRFSAERPKGSFSTLEIQRTEQGDSAMYLCASRPRGQTGLFADTQYFGPGTRLTVL.

The table lists this clonotype with many counts. The chain has TRBV6-5 and TRBJ1-6, with D perhaps TRBD1 (6 bases). The CDR3 loop spans 16 amino acids. CDR1 is MNHEY and CDR2 is SVGAGI in the germline V gene. V was pared by 2 bases and J by 5 bases, with 13 bases between. DNA for the CDR3: TGTGCCAGCAGTTACGGAGGGGGACCAAATAATTCACCCCTCCACTTT. It specifies CASSYGGGPNNSPLHF.

This clonotype was counted many times. This sequence joins TRBV29-1 and TRBJ2-5, with D hard to call. The CDR3 totals 13 residues. Germline CDR1 reads SQVTM; CDR2 reads ANQGSEA. The V gene lost 3 bases and the J gene lost 5 bases, with 13 bases spanning the gap. Written as DNA, the CDR3 is TGCAGCGTTGATGGGCGTCCCAGGGAGACCCAGTACTTC. Its translation is CSVDGRPRETQYF.

In its sample, this clonotype was seen many times. The J gene is TRBJ2-1, the V gene TRBV5-1; 8 bases match TRBD2. Germline CDR1 reads SGHRS; CDR2 reads YFSETQ. The CDR3 contains 15 residues. Trimming at V came to 0 bases and at J to 3 bases, leaving 2 bases not matched to a gene. The CDR3 loop reads CASSLEAGVYNEQFF. The CDR3 DNA sequence: TGCGCCAGCAGCTTGGAAGCGGGAGTCTACAATGAGCAGTTCTTC.

Ten or more counts support this clonotype. This chain connects TRBV20-1 to TRBJ2-6, with D maybe TRBD1 (5 bases). V was pared by 6 bases and J by 2 bases, with 17 bases between. This CDR3 is built from 16 residues. Germline-derived CDR1 and CDR2 are DFQATT and SNEGSKA (reference sequence). The CDR3 DNA follows: TGCAGTGCCAAAGACAATTGGGGCGCTGGGGCCAACGTCCTGACTTTC. This gives the protein CSAKDNWGAGANVLTF.

This clonotype occurred many times. The chain joins TRBV6-1 to TRBJ2-7; D not certain. CDR1 and CDR2 (germline): MNHNS, SASEGT. CDR3 length: 11 amino acids. Between the trimmed V and J ends, which lost 4 bases and 4 bases, there was a span of 5 bases. The chain's CDR3 is CASSVLYEQYF. The DNA of the CDR3 is TGTGCCAGCAGTGTTCTTTACGAGCAGTACTTC.

This clonotype was counted at least ten times. The rearrangement joins TRBV27 to TRBJ2-1, with 9 bases lining up with TRBD2. Germline values: CDR1 MNHEY, CDR2 SMNVEV (reference sequence). The trim removed 5 bases at V and 7 bases at J, leaving 3 bases unmatched. This CDR3 spans 13 amino acids. CDR3 DNA sequence: TGTGCCAGCAGTAGCGGGGGGTTGAATGAGCAGTTCTTC. Protein sequence: CASSSGGLNEQFF.

This clonotype was counted at least ten times. The chain is built from TRBV9 and TRBJ2-2; D is possibly TRBD2 (6 bases). The V gene lost 1 base and the J gene lost 7 bases, with 11 bases spanning the gap. There are 14 residues in the CDR3. Germline lookup yields CDR1 SGDLS and CDR2 YYNGEE. The CDR3 region is CASSVSGGIGELFF. In DNA, the CDR3 is TGTGCCAGCAGCGTATCGGGCGGGATCGGGGAGCTGTTTTTT. Looking up the rest from reference TRBV9 and TRBJ2-2 gives the full variable domain: DSGVTQTPKHLITATGQRVTLRCSPRSGDLSVYWYQQSLDQGLQFLIQYYNGEERAKGNILERFSAQQFPDLHSELNLSSLELGDSALYFCASSVSGGIGELFFGEGSRLTVL.

The gene calls are TRBV27 and TRBJ1-5; no firm D call. Trimming removed 5 bases from V and 4 bases from J, with 9 bases in between. The CDR3 runs to 13 residues. Germline CDR1 is MNHEY and CDR2 is SMNVEV (reference sequence). CDR3 sequence: CASSPITNQPQHF. As DNA, the CDR3 is TGTGCCAGCAGTCCGATAACTAATCAGCCCCAGCATTTT.

CDR3 in DNA: TGTGCCATCAGGACCGGGACAGGCACAGATACGCAGTATTTT. Translation: CAIRTGTGTDTQYF. V and J are TRBV10-3 and TRBJ2-3; TRBD1 aligns across 7 bases. CDR3 size: 14 residues. Germline V CDR1 and CDR2: ENHRY, SYGVKD. V lost 6 bases to trimming and J lost 1 base; unmatched junction nucleotides: 4.

In its sample, this clonotype was seen many times. The rearrangement joins TRBV18 to TRBJ2-7; 13 bases match TRBD2. The CDR3 runs 18 residues. Germline CDR1 and CDR2: KGHSH and LQKENI. V was clipped by 6 bases and J by 7 bases; unmatched bases: 18. The CDR3 DNA follows: TGTGCCAGCTCTCCTCGGACTAGCGGGGGTTCCCGCCTCTGGGAGCAGTACTTC. Amino acid sequence: CASSPRTSGGSRLWEQYF.

This clonotype was found many times. This sequence joins TRBV4-2 and TRBJ2-4; perhaps TRBD2 as D (6 bases). From germline, CDR1 is LGHNA and CDR2 YNFKEQ. The CDR3 contains 15 residues. Trimming removed 3 bases at V and 7 bases at J, with 16 bases between. The CDR3 is CASSHVGRGENIQYF. CDR3 bases: TGTGCCAGCAGCCATGTTGGGCGGGGTGAGAACATTCAGTACTTC.

This clonotype was found many times. This chain links TRBV9 with TRBJ2-1; D tentatively reads TRBD1 or TRBD2 (5 bases each). V was cut by 5 bases and J by 7 bases, with 16 bases left in between. This CDR3 region has 14 residues. Germline lookup yields CDR1 SGDLS and CDR2 YYNGEE. CDR3 in amino acids: CASRGFGARNEQFF. CDR3 nucleotides: TGTGCCAGCAGGGGGTTCGGGGCCAGGAATGAGCAGTTCTTC.

This clonotype was counted between two and nine times. The gene calls are TRBV3-1 and TRBJ2-6; 11 bases are shared with TRBD2. The CDR3 extends over 18 amino acids. The trim removed 5 bases at V and 0 bases at J, leaving 6 bases unmatched. CDR1 LGHDT and CDR2 YNNKEL come from the germline V gene (reference sequence). In DNA form, the CDR3 reads TGTGCCAGCAGCGCTCTACTAGCGGGGGACTCTGGGGCCAACGTCCTGACTTTC. Amino acids: CASSALLAGDSGANVLTF.

This clonotype has a count of ten or more. This CDR3 is CSVIAVGYEQYF. The CDR3 region has the DNA TGCAGCGTTATTGCGGTGGGGTACGAGCAGTACTTC. This chain uses TRBV29-1 with TRBJ2-7; D is ambiguous. Germline V gene data show CDR1 as SQVTM and CDR2 as ANQGSEA. V lost 5 bases, J lost 4 bases, and 12 bases lay in between. The CDR3 spans 12 residues.

With regard to this clonotype: This sequence may be a read error, since a much larger clone differs from it by one base. The rearrangement links TRBV12-3 or TRBV12-4 to TRBJ2-5; a possible D gene is TRBD2 (7 bases). The CDR3 contains 16 residues. CDR3 residues: CSSSLARPGGGETQYF. CDR3 DNA: TGTTCCAGCAGTTTAGCTCGGCCGGGGGGCGGAGAGACCCAGTACTTC.

The CDR3: CASSFNGDSPLHF. The CDR3 nucleotides read TGCGCCAGCAGCTTTAACGGGGATTCACCCCTCCACTTT. The gene calls are TRBV5-1 and TRBJ1-6; D remains unclear. V lost 2 bases to trimming and J lost 8 bases, with 8 bases between them. The CDR3 is 13 residues long. CDR1 is SGHRS and CDR2 is YFSETQ in the germline V gene.